The clone carrying this T cell receptor (beta chain) was seen only a few times. CDR1 and CDR2 from the germline V gene are MNHEY and SVGEGT. CDR3 size: 15 residues. Trimming left V 0 bases short and J 6 bases short, with 12 bases between. The data originate from a study of blood T cell repertoires in COVID-19. Study-wide context: The analysed material was cDNA or gDNA that came from T cells, B-cell-depleted T cells, or PBMCs.

Original handling: Reference gene primer amplification gave estimated nucleated cell counts. TCRdb keeps only in-frame clones here, not all; method: immunoSEQ multiplex PCR. That table furnishes V, J and clone size, whereas the DNA furnished D and trimming. The sample includes 85,000 to 130,000 clones, around 90% of them seen just once. The origin of this receptor is a man in his 70s with acute or convalescent COVID-19. The material sequenced was peripheral blood. V and J are TRBV6-2 or TRBV6-3 and TRBJ2-1; no reliable D call. CDR3 in DNA: TGTGCCAGCAGTTACTCGAGCGCCCCCCTCAATGAGCAGTTCTTC. As protein: CASSYSSAPLNEQFF.